The next 3 T cell receptor beta chains were all read from a single sample in a study of T-cell reconstitution after alpha-beta-depleted transplantation in children. A library of TCRbeta sequences, prepared with unique molecular identifiers, was generated. TCRdb reprocessed the PCR reads with MiXCR, giving one entry per CDR3 protein. Seen here are 420,000 or so distinct CDR3 sequences, 11% observed once, and the top ten hold roughly 5.5%. Sequencing was performed on PBMCs from the stem cell graft donor, taken from the stem cell graft. The receptors here all came from a human donor who donated a stem cell graft to a child with acute myeloid leukemia.

This clonotype was detected only a few times. The V and J genes are TRBV10-3 and TRBJ2-5, with 9 bases lining up with TRBD1. Germline V gene lookup returns CDR1 ENHRY and CDR2 SYGVKD. The CDR3 has 15 amino acids. V lost 0 bases to trimming and J lost 4 bases; unmatched junction nucleotides: 3. The CDR3 is CAISESDRGPETQYF. The CDR3 DNA sequence: TGTGCCATCAGTGAGTCGGACAGGGGCCCAGAGACCCAGTACTTC.

This clonotype was detected only a few times. This chain uses TRBV20-1 with TRBJ1-2; 9 bases map to TRBD1. Losses at the gene ends were 6 bases for V and 6 bases for J; bases not matched to a gene: 5. CDR1 is DFQATT and CDR2 is SNEGSKA in the germline V gene (reference sequence). This CDR3 is 12 amino acids long. The CDR3 DNA sequence: TGCAGTGCCAAGGGACAGGGTGATGGCTACACCTTC. This codes for CSAKGQGDGYTF.

In DNA, the CDR3 is TGTGCCAGCAGCTTACGGGGGCAAGCTGGGACCCAGTACTTC. Protein sequence: CASSLRGQAGTQYF. The chain couples TRBV7-9 to TRBJ2-5, with D tentatively TRBD1 or TRBD2 (6 bases each). Germline-derived CDR1 and CDR2 are SEHNR and FQNEAQ (reference sequence). V dropped 2 bases and J dropped 7 bases, with 14 bases sitting between them. The CDR3 loop spans 14 amino acids.